The entry below describes one TCR beta chain. The antigen it recognizes is unknown. The read comes to an end 3 residues before the CDR3 does, leaving the germline J gene to fill in the end. The treatment or condition label, read with the paper, signifies: autologous CTL019 cells: CD19 CAR with 4-1BB and CD3 zeta domains. TCR zeta and 4-1BB costimulatory signaling domains were built into the CD19 CAR. Leukapheresis was used to collect the T cells for CTL019 manufacturing from peripheral blood. The DNeasy Blood and Tissue Kit was used to extract genomic DNA from pre-infusion T cells, peripheral blood, or sorted post-infusion T cells. The sample is drawn from a study of TET2 disruption in CD19-targeted CAR T cells (dated by TCRdb to between 2017 and 2018). About the study as a whole: No additional inclusion criteria were applied, and the number of samples was determined by the original clinical trial design and by sample availability.

The investigation overall reported the following: The conclusions drawn about the patient's CAR T cells were based on extensive analysis of just one subject.

The germline V gene (reference sequence) provides CDR1 DFQATT and CDR2 SNEGSKA. The CDR3 contains 14 residues, cysteine and phenylalanine counted. The DNA shown is the part of the CDR3 that was read: 33 bases, in frame from base 1. The immunoSEQ assay was used to perform TCR beta chain deep sequencing. The authors' analysis ran thus. Only productive TCR beta rearrangements went into calculating clonotype frequencies. In its TCRdb copy, this immuneACCESS table keeps in-frame sequences only and misses some clones. Where compared with another copy, unresolved V genes explain less than half of these, and the others have no known cause. Clone size and V and J calls were adopted from that table, with D and trimming inferred from the DNA. The record for this sample contains 20,000 to 30,000 clones. Under 2.5% of the sample lies in the top ten.

This receptor was identified in a man between 65 and 85 years old with chronic lymphocytic leukemia. Here the sequenced sample was CD8- CAR+ T cells sorted from cultured blood T cells, taken for CD19 CAR T cell therapy. The intended sense of this specimen's cell subset or site label: CD8-negative CAR-positive T cells from the infusion product. The rearrangement combines TRBV20-1 with TRBJ2-4; the D element might be TRBD1 or TRBD2, as each aligns at 5 bases. CDR3 bases read: TGCAGTGCTAGAGATAGAGGGGCGGTAGAGACT. This is translated as CSARDRGAVET. The full CDR3 sequence reads CSARDRGAVETQYF.